This TCR beta chain was recovered during a study of T-cell reconstitution after alpha-beta-depleted transplantation in children. Preparation of the TCRbeta library was carried out with unique molecular identifiers. TCRdb called the PCR reads again in MiXCR, with one record for every CDR3 protein. The sample includes approximately 170,000 distinct CDR3 sequences, approximately 12% seen only once; the top ten take less than 15%. This clonotype was counted ten times or more. V lost 0 bases and J 0 bases, leaving 18 bases between the germline ends. Germline assignment: CDR1 SGHRS and CDR2 YFSETQ. The CDR3 loop spans 19 amino acids.

The source material was PBMCs, sampled before TCRalphabeta/CD19-depleted stem cell transplant. The genes are TRBV5-1 and TRBJ1-4; D may be TRBD1 (6 bases). The clonotype originates from a boy between 2 and 15 years old with acute myeloid leukemia, due to receive a stem cell transplant. CDR3 residues: CASSLVYRVGDATNEKLFF. The CDR3 nucleotides read TGCGCCAGCAGCTTGGTTTACAGGGTGGGGGACGCAACTAATGAAAAACTGTTTTTT.